This T cell receptor (beta chain) was documented in a study of blood T cells in healthy people across ages. Study conclusions and caveats: Lack of knowledge of donor CMV status possibly confounded expanded clonotype changes.

The CDR3 has 14 amino acids. The trim removed 1 base at V and 11 bases at J, leaving 13 bases unmatched. From germline, CDR1 is DFQATT and CDR2 SNEGSKA (reference sequence). It was with a sample-barcoded 5' primer and a J-beta primer mix that a second PCR of roughly 7 to 11 cycles was run. TCRdb used MiXCR to reprocess the 5' RACE reads, holding one entry per CDR3 protein. The data hold about 570,000 distinct CDR3 sequences, with about 25% observed a single time. This clonotype showed up just a few times. The antigen remains unidentified. The donors, aged roughly 6 to 95, were healthy Caucasians from Russia. Total RNA extraction produced at least 5 micrograms (per sample) for the study.

The TCR comes from a woman in her 70s in good health. Sequencing was done on a sample of blood. The V call is TRBV20-1, the J call TRBJ2-7; 8 nucleotides match TRBD2. The CDR3 loop is CSARVSTSEPREYF. The CDR3 DNA sequence: TGCAGTGCTAGAGTTTCGACTAGCGAGCCCAGGGAGTACTTC.